This T cell receptor beta chain was recorded in a study of early T cells in non-severe SARS-CoV-2 infection. TCRdb redid the calling of the 5' RACE reads with MiXCR, one entry per CDR3 protein. The sample has around 66,000 distinct CDR3 sequences, 5.5% to 7% seen once. Points from the study as a whole: Anti-spike CD8 responses were favored by VDJdb matching, which missed private and CD4 specificities.

There are many counts of this clonotype. Its matching antigen is unknown. V lost 2 bases and J lost 0, with 11 bases in between. Germline V gives CDR1 SGHAT, CDR2 FQNNGV. The CDR3 length is 15 residues. The sequence came from an adult who was a healthcare worker with PCR-confirmed SARS-CoV-2 infection or an uninfected control (not recorded which). The chain couples TRBV11-2 to TRBJ2-7; D is perhaps TRBD1 or TRBD2 (6 bases each). Sequences were derived from whole blood, sampled at baseline. This CDR3 reads CASSLPGGGSYEQYF. The CDR3 DNA follows: TGTGCCAGCAGCTTACCCGGAGGGGGCTCCTACGAGCAGTACTTC.